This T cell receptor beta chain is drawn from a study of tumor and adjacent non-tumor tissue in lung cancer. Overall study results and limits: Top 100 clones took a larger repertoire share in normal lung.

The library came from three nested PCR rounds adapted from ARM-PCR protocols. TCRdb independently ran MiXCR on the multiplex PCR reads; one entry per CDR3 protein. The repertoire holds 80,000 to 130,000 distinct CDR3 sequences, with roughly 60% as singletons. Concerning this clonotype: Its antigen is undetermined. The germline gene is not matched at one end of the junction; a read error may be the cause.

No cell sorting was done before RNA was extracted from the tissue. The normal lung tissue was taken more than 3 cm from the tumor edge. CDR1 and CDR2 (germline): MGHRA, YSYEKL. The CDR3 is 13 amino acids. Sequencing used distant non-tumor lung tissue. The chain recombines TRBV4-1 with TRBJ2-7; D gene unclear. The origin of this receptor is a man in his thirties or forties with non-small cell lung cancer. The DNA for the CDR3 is TGCGCCAGCAGCCAAGATGAGGCCGGAGAGCAGTGCTTC. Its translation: CASSQDEAGEQCF.